Given below is one T cell receptor (beta chain) in context. The trim removed 3 bases at V and 0 bases at J, leaving 4 bases unmatched. CDR1 and CDR2 (germline): SNHLY, FYNNEI. This CDR3 has 16 residues. This sample was taken from a study of shared T cell receptors in the human thymus. Sequencing was performed with immunoSEQ multiplex PCR; in TCRdb, only in-frame clones are kept and a portion is missing. The table has hundreds of thousands of clones, about 84% seen once. This sample was shared with a second study, whose subject was human thymus T cells. That work contributes: Congenital heart defects were the reason for the corrective surgery that the donors, healthy Finnish infants, were having. In corrective heart surgery, resections were taken, and these provided the thymus tissue. There appeared to be biased usage of V and J genes in thymic and blood repertoires. Highly overlapping thymic repertoires among unrelated individuals were reported in related research.

The TCR was taken from a boy in the first two years of life with a congenital heart defect. The gene calls are TRBV2 and TRBJ2-1; 8 bases are shared with TRBD2. The sample taken for sequencing was thymocytes. The CDR3 coding sequence is TGTGCCAGCAGTGATTCCGCGGGAGGCTCCTACAATGAGCAGTTCTTC. Translation: CASSDSAGGSYNEQFF.